This T cell receptor beta chain is drawn from a study of OX40 agonist ivuxolimab in advanced cancers. Data came from immunoSEQ multiplex PCR; TCRdb stores just in-frame clones and leaves some out. The sample holds tens of thousands of clones, 80% to 90% seen once. This clone is classed as medium-sized (0.01 to 0.1%). The germline V gene has CDR1 LNHDA and CDR2 SQIVND (reference sequence). V shed 4 bases and J 6 bases; nucleotides not matched to a gene: 2. The CDR3 has 14 residues. The sequence was collected from an adult with an advanced solid tumor such as melanoma, head and neck, liver or kidney cancer. The sample here was CD4+ or CD8+ T cells sorted from blood, taken in a trial of the OX40 agonist ivuxolimab. This chain uses TRBV19 with TRBJ2-3; 12 bases fit TRBD2. CDR3 loop: CASSRTSGADTQYF. The CDR3 DNA follows: TGTGCCAGTAGTAGGACTAGCGGGGCGGATACGCAGTATTTT.